A single sample is the source of the 3 T cell receptor beta chains below, sequenced in a study of OX40 agonist ivuxolimab in advanced cancers. Method: immunoSEQ multiplex PCR; TCRdb's copy keeps in-frame clones and lacks some. The sample yields roughly 66,000 clones, about four fifths seen once. The source material was CD4+ or CD8+ T cells sorted from blood, sampled in a trial of the OX40 agonist ivuxolimab. These TCRs come from an adult with an advanced solid tumor such as melanoma, head and neck, liver or kidney cancer.

The V gene is TRBV7-3, the J gene TRBJ2-3; D is undetermined. The CDR3 is 12 residues long. The germline V gene encodes CDR1 SGHTA and CDR2 FQGTGA. V was clipped by 5 bases and J by 5 bases, with 8 bases between them. The CDR3 sequence: CASSTALDTQYF. DNA for the CDR3: TGTGCCAGCAGCACGGCTTTAGATACGCAGTATTTT.

CDR3 amino acids: CASSKQGSEAFF. CDR3 DNA: TGTGCCAGCAGTAAACAGGGTTCTGAAGCTTTCTTT. The genes are TRBV6-5 and TRBJ1-1; TRBD1 might be the D (6 bases). CDR3 length: 12 residues. Germline-derived CDR1 and CDR2 are MNHEY and SVGAGI. The V end was cut by 5 bases, the J end by 6 bases, with 10 bases between.

The rearrangement joins TRBV30 to TRBJ1-3; a weak D match, TRBD1 (5 bases). This CDR3 is built from 13 residues. Germline V CDR1 and CDR2: GTSNPN, SVGIG (reference sequence). V was pared by 2 bases and J by 8 bases, with 13 bases between. The CDR3 here is CAWSMTATDTIYF. CDR3 nucleotide sequence: TGTGCCTGGAGTATGACAGCTACAGACACCATATATTTT.